This TCR beta chain stems from a study of T cell responses to AZD1222 COVID-19 vaccine. About the study: Both about-4-week and about-12-week second-dose recipients were combined. General observations from the study: Repertoires were sampled only after the peak T cell response. In a largely white British group with more females than males, clonal diversity was possibly underestimated. Mapped onto spike, vaccine-associated CD4 TCRs spanned it and were dominant at 160-218 and 743-854.

As regards this clone: Its antigen is unidentified.

Profiled with immunoSEQ multiplex PCR; TCRdb holds only in-frame clones, not every one. The sample includes roughly 150,000 clones, around 90% of them seen just once. V lost 3 bases to trimming and J lost 7 bases; unmatched junction nucleotides: 1. Looked up from germline, CDR1 is SEHNR and CDR2 is FQNEAQ (reference sequence). The CDR3 length is 12 residues. The clonotype comes from an adult in good health. The input for sequencing was peripheral blood, taken on day 0 of AZD1222 vaccination. The chain carries TRBV7-9 and TRBJ1-2; the match to TRBD1 covers 8 bases. The CDR3 loop reads CASSFGQGGYTF. The CDR3 coding sequence is TGTGCCAGCAGCTTCGGACAGGGTGGCTACACCTTC.